Following are 28 T cell receptor beta chains from one sample sequenced in a study of T cell responses to AZD1222 COVID-19 vaccine. Libraries were prepared by immunoSEQ multiplex PCR; TCRdb keeps only in-frame clonotypes and omits some of them. The profile shows under 150,000 clones, 88% of them singletons. Sequencing was performed on peripheral blood, taken on day 0 of AZD1222 vaccination. The source is an adult in good health.

This clone was seen only once. The rearrangement joins TRBV7-3 to TRBJ2-2, with D hard to call. The V gene lost 0 bases and the J gene lost 5 bases, with 7 bases spanning the gap. The V gene's germline CDR1 is SGHTA and CDR2 FQGTGA. This CDR3 contains 14 residues. The CDR3 region has the DNA TGTGCCAGCAGCTTAACGTTAGGGACCGGGGAGCTGTTTTTT. Protein product: CASSLTLGTGELFF.

This rearrangement joins TRBV5-6 to TRBJ2-1; D unresolved. This CDR3 spans 13 amino acids. CDR1 and CDR2 (germline): SGHDT, YYEEEE. V gave up 4 bases and J gave up 8 bases, with 13 bases separating them. The CDR3: CASSNTLEDEQFF. For the CDR3, the DNA is TGTGCCAGCAGCAACACCCTTGAGGATGAGCAGTTCTTC.

The chain is built from TRBV5-1 and TRBJ2-5; 14 nucleotides match TRBD2. CDR3 length: 18 residues. Germline assignment: CDR1 SGHRS and CDR2 YFSETQ. V was pared by 0 bases and J by 5 bases, with 9 bases of the junction left unmatched. CDR3 amino acids: CASSLGGLAGAHRETQYF. The DNA of the CDR3 is TGCGCCAGCAGCTTGGGGGGACTAGCGGGGGCACACCGGGAGACCCAGTACTTC.

The chain is built from TRBV9 and TRBJ2-7; D remains ambiguous. Germline V gene sequence: CDR1 SGDLS, CDR2 YYNGEE. The CDR3 has 15 residues. The germline V and J ends were trimmed by 0 bases and 0 bases, with 10 bases remaining between them. The CDR3 region is CASSVGLTRSYEQYF. CDR3 nucleotides: TGTGCCAGCAGCGTAGGGCTGACCCGCTCCTACGAGCAGTACTTC.

The J gene is TRBJ1-3, the V gene TRBV29-1; no clear D gene. V was pared by 3 bases and J by 4 bases, with 4 bases between. The CDR3 sequence is 11 residues long. The germline CDR1 and CDR2 sequences are SQVTM and ANQGSEA. Here the CDR3 DNA reads TGCAGCGTTGACAGGGGAAACACCATATATTTT. Residues: CSVDRGNTIYF.

This chain uses TRBV4-1 with TRBJ2-3; 7 positions match TRBD2. V lost 4 bases and J lost 4; bases outside the gene matches: 2. The CDR3 spans 13 residues. CDR1 is MGHRA and CDR2 is YSYEKL in the germline V gene. In DNA form, the CDR3 reads TGCGCCAGCAGCCCCCGGGAGGCAGATACGCAGTATTTT. This codes for CASSPREADTQYF.

The chain couples TRBV24-1 to TRBJ1-4, with 7 bases that match TRBD1. Looked up from germline, CDR1 is KGHDR and CDR2 is SFDVKD. This CDR3 has 15 amino acids. The trim removed 3 bases at V and 8 bases at J, leaving 8 bases unmatched. This chain's CDR3 is CATSDTRDSQEKLFF. The CDR3 coding sequence is TGTGCCACCAGTGATACCCGGGACAGCCAAGAAAAACTGTTTTTT.

Only a few counts were recorded for this clone. The V call is TRBV5-1, the J call TRBJ2-1, with TRBD1 as a possible D gene (6 bases). This CDR3 spans 13 amino acids. V shed 5 bases and J shed 6 bases, with 12 bases lying between them. Germline values: CDR1 SGHRS, CDR2 YFSETQ. CDR3 sequence reads: CASSKLGGNEQFF. The CDR3 region has the DNA TGCGCCAGCAGTAAACTAGGGGGCAATGAGCAGTTCTTC.

The genes are TRBV20-1 and TRBJ2-5; no firm D call. The V gene lost 1 base and the J gene lost 4 bases, with 4 bases spanning the gap. The CDR3 length is 11 residues. CDR1 DFQATT and CDR2 SNEGSKA come from the germline V gene (reference sequence). CDR3 nucleotides: TGCAGTGCTAGAGCACCAGAGACCCAGTACTTC. Translation: CSARAPETQYF.

The rearrangement links TRBV18 to TRBJ1-4, with TRBD1 as a possible D gene (5 bases). Germline values: CDR1 KGHSH, CDR2 LQKENI. There are 15 residues in the CDR3. Trimming removed 2 bases from V and 6 bases from J, with 13 bases in between. The CDR3 protein is CASSPKGKTDEKLFF. The CDR3 nucleotides read TGTGCCAGCTCACCAAAGGGGAAGACGGATGAAAAACTGTTTTTT.

The rearrangement links TRBV5-4 to TRBJ2-7; 10 bases are a match to TRBD1. Trimming took 1 base from V and 5 from J; bases not matched to a gene: 3. Germline loops: CDR1 SGHNT, CDR2 YYREEE (reference sequence). The CDR3 loop spans 14 amino acids. The CDR3 loop reads CASSLRQGAHEQYF. The CDR3 DNA reads TGTGCCAGCAGCTTGCGACAGGGGGCCCACGAGCAGTACTTC.

This clone showed up just once. The chain combines TRBV19 with TRBJ1-5; D perhaps matches TRBD1 (5 bases). This CDR3 contains 17 residues. Trimming shortened V by 5 bases and J by 0 bases, and 17 bases separated the two germline ends. The germline V gene encodes CDR1 LNHDA and CDR2 SQIVND (reference sequence). This CDR3 reads CASSPTPQGNSNQPQHF. CDR3 sequence (DNA): TGTGCCAGTAGTCCCACGCCCCAGGGAAATAGCAATCAGCCCCAGCATTTT.

The rearrangement joins TRBV19 to TRBJ1-5; D unclear. V was clipped by 2 bases and J by 7 bases, with 12 bases between them. CDR1 is LNHDA, CDR2 SQIVND, per germline (reference sequence). The CDR3 loop spans 14 amino acids. CDR3 nucleotides: TGTGCCAGTAGTATAACTTCTTCGAGGCAGCCCCAGCATTTT. Amino acids: CASSITSSRQPQHF.

The CDR3 sequence is CATSDPRVAGTGELFF. The DNA of the CDR3 is TGTGCCACCAGTGATCCTCGAGTAGCTGGCACCGGGGAGCTGTTTTTT. The chain couples TRBV24-1 to TRBJ2-2; no clear D gene. The CDR3 runs 16 residues. Germline CDR1 and CDR2: KGHDR and SFDVKD. Between the trimmed V and J ends, which lost 3 bases and 4 bases, there was a span of 14 bases.

This clone was counted a few times. The rearrangement joins TRBV24-1 to TRBJ2-7, with D uncertain. The length of the CDR3 is 13 residues. Looked up from germline, CDR1 is KGHDR and CDR2 is SFDVKD. V was cut by 3 bases and J by 0 bases, with 5 bases left in between. The DNA of the CDR3 is TGTGCCACCAGTGATGGCAGCTCCTACGAGCAGTACTTC. This sequence encodes CATSDGSSYEQYF.

The chain couples TRBV7-3 to TRBJ2-2; D gene uncertain. V lost 6 bases and J 1 base, leaving 9 bases between the germline ends. The V gene's germline CDR1 is SGHTA and CDR2 FQGTGA. This CDR3 region has 14 residues. The CDR3 nucleotides are TGTGCCAGCAGATCCCTGGGGAACACCGGGGAGCTGTTTTTT. Translating it yields CASRSLGNTGELFF.

This sequence joins TRBV4-3 and TRBJ2-1; a possible D gene is TRBD2 (7 bases). The germline V gene has CDR1 LGHNA and CDR2 YSLEER. Trimming left V 0 bases short and J 9 bases short, with 12 bases between. This CDR3 region has 14 residues. This CDR3 reads CASSQDAGAPEQFF. For the CDR3, the DNA is TGCGCCAGCAGCCAAGATGCGGGGGCGCCTGAGCAGTTCTTC.

V and J are TRBV25-1 and TRBJ1-6; 7 bases line up with TRBD1. Germline lookup yields CDR1 MGHDK and CDR2 SYGVNS. The V gene end was trimmed by 0 bases and the J gene end by 9 bases; junction bases not matched to a gene: 2. This CDR3 comprises 14 residues. CDR3 sequence reads: CASSEYDRVSPLHF. In DNA, the CDR3 is TGTGCCAGCAGTGAATACGACAGGGTTTCACCCCTCCACTTT.

This clone was detected only once. The V call is TRBV28, the J call TRBJ1-3; possible D gene TRBD1, 6 bases. The V gene lost 2 bases and the J gene lost 2 bases, with 10 bases spanning the gap. Germline CDR1 MDHEN, CDR2 SYDVKM. This CDR3 has 15 residues. Here the CDR3 reads CASSLRGKAGNTIYF. Here the CDR3 DNA reads TGTGCCAGCAGTTTAAGGGGGAAGGCTGGAAACACCATATATTTT.

V usage is TRBV30 and J usage is TRBJ2-7; D tentatively reads TRBD1 or TRBD2 (5 bases each). The V gene's germline CDR1 is GTSNPN and CDR2 SVGIG (reference sequence). Trimming cost V 8 bases and J 3 bases, with 14 bases left between them. The CDR3 runs 12 residues. The chain's CDR3 is CASSHGGYEQYF. The CDR3 DNA follows: TGTGCCAGCTCTCATGGGGGCTACGAGCAGTACTTC.

The chain links TRBV5-8 to TRBJ2-2; TRBD1 matches at 10 bases. In germline, CDR1 is SGHTS, CDR2 YDEGEE. J gave up 7 bases and V 0 bases, and 3 bases lay outside the gene matches. This CDR3 region has 15 residues. For the CDR3, the DNA is TGTGCCAGCAGCTTGGGACAGGGGGCTGACGGGGAGCTGTTTTTT. Translated, it gives CASSLGQGADGELFF.

V and J are TRBV19 and TRBJ2-7; 9 positions match TRBD2. The CDR3 extends over 15 amino acids. With 3 bases clipped from V and 3 bases from J, the junction kept 6 bases outside the gene matches. Germline-derived CDR1 and CDR2 are LNHDA and SQIVND (reference sequence). CDR3 sequence (DNA): TGTGCCAGTAGTATGGGAGCGGGAGGTATCTACGAGCAGTACTTC. Amino acids: CASSMGAGGIYEQYF.

The V call is TRBV5-4, the J call TRBJ2-1; D not resolved. The germline CDR1 and CDR2 sequences are SGHNT and YYREEE (reference sequence). Trimming removed 1 base from V and 7 bases from J, with 6 bases in between. The CDR3 extends over 12 amino acids. CDR3 DNA: TGTGCCAGCAGCTTGCCGAGGAATGAGCAGTTCTTC. Translating gives CASSLPRNEQFF.

The chain joins TRBV7-9 to TRBJ2-7; TRBD1 matches 7 bases. Germline values: CDR1 SEHNR, CDR2 FQNEAQ (reference sequence). Trimming cost V 0 bases and J 3 bases; bases outside gene matches: 5. The CDR3 spans 15 residues. CDR3 coding DNA: TGTGCCAGCAGCTTAGCACCGCCAGGGGGCTACGAGCAGTACTTC. It translates to CASSLAPPGGYEQYF.

The chain combines TRBV19 with TRBJ1-4; 8 bases fit TRBD1. V shed 6 bases and J 8 bases; nucleotides not matched to a gene: 5. There are 13 residues in the CDR3. Germline-derived CDR1 and CDR2 are LNHDA and SQIVND (reference sequence). In DNA form, the CDR3 reads TGTGCCAGTAGATCGACAGGGGAGGAAAAACTGTTTTTT. Translating it yields CASRSTGEEKLFF.

This clone was found a few times. The CDR3: CASSWTGEGQPQHF. For the CDR3, the DNA is TGTGCCAGCAGCTGGACAGGGGAAGGTCAGCCCCAGCATTTT. The chain combines TRBV7-9 with TRBJ1-5; 9 positions match TRBD1. V lost 4 bases and J lost 6; bases outside the gene matches: 4. Germline V lookup: CDR1 SEHNR, CDR2 FQNEAQ (reference sequence). The CDR3 runs to 14 residues.

The rearrangement links TRBV23-1 to TRBJ2-4; the D gene is possibly TRBD2 (6 bases). TRBV23-1 is flagged as an ORF with uncertain function. Trimming removed 1 base from V and 8 bases from J, with 15 bases in between. The CDR3 has 15 amino acids. CDR3 region: CASSQWARDMDIQYF. CDR3 sequence (DNA): TGCGCCAGCAGTCAATGGGCGCGGGATATGGACATTCAGTACTTC.

The table lists this clone with a few counts. The chain uses TRBV19 and TRBJ2-2; the D is unclear. The V end lost 1 base, the J end lost 5 bases, and 11 bases lay between the germline ends. The CDR3 contains 15 residues. CDR1 LNHDA and CDR2 SQIVND come from the germline V gene (reference sequence). CDR3 sequence reads: CASSIAWKGTGELFF. The CDR3 nucleotides read TGTGCCAGTAGTATAGCCTGGAAAGGGACCGGGGAGCTGTTTTTT.